One and the same sample provided the 5 T cell receptor beta chains below, sequenced in a study of shared clonotypes between healthy human individuals. The table came from immunoSEQ multiplex PCR; TCRdb's copy has only in-frame clones and leaves some out. Here the sample spans roughly 330,000 clones, approximately 79% being singletons. Sequenced material: memory CD4+ T cells sorted from blood. Subset described: CD45RA-negative fraction. These receptors came from a young man in good health.

V is TRBV28 and J is TRBJ1-1; D is perhaps TRBD1 (5 bases). Germline assignment: CDR1 MDHEN and CDR2 SYDVKM. The CDR3 spans 14 residues. Trimming left V 2 bases short and J 10 bases short, with 17 bases between. The CDR3 loop reads CASSLAGRPGGAFF. CDR3 coding DNA: TGTGCCAGCAGTTTAGCGGGACGGCCGGGGGGAGCTTTCTTT.

This clone has ten or more counts. Other DNA sequences in this sample translate to the same CDR3. J is TRBJ2-3 and V is TRBV14, with 8 bases aligning to TRBD2. V trimming: 2 bases; J trimming: 1 base; junction bases outside the gene matches: 2. Germline V gives CDR1 SGHDN, CDR2 FVKESK. The CDR3 contains 15 residues. The CDR3 here is CASSQPTSGTDTQYF. The CDR3 DNA reads TGTGCCAGCAGCCAACCGACTAGCGGCACAGATACGCAGTATTTT. The variable domain in full, completed from reference TRBV14 and TRBJ2-3, reads EAGVTQFPSHSVIEKGQTVTLRCDPISGHDNLYWYRRVMGKEIKFLLHFVKESKQDESGMPNNRFLAERTGGTYSTLKVQPAELEDSGVYFCASSQPTSGTDTQYFGPGTRLTVL.

The chain has TRBV29-1 and TRBJ2-7, with D tentatively TRBD1 or TRBD2 (6 bases each). The CDR3 runs 12 residues. Germline V gene lookup returns CDR1 SQVTM and CDR2 ANQGSEA. The V end lost 5 bases, the J end lost 4 bases, and 12 bases lay between the germline ends. As DNA, the CDR3 is TGCAGCGTTTGGGGGGCTGGGTACGAGCAGTACTTC. Translating it yields CSVWGAGYEQYF.

V usage is TRBV7-2 and J usage is TRBJ1-3; TRBD1 might be the D (5 bases). This CDR3 is built from 14 residues. V lost 4 bases and J lost 8, with 15 bases in between. Germline lookup yields CDR1 SGHTA and CDR2 FQGNSA. The CDR3 loop reads CASSYDTGGDTIYF. The CDR3 coding sequence is TGTGCCAGCAGCTACGACACAGGTGGGGACACCATATATTTT.

J is TRBJ2-5 and V is TRBV19, with 10 bases fitting TRBD2. V dropped 7 bases and J dropped 7; count of bases not matched to a gene: 6. The germline V gene encodes CDR1 LNHDA and CDR2 SQIVND (reference sequence). The CDR3 extends over 13 amino acids. CDR3 protein: CASKPSGSGTQYF. CDR3 in DNA: TGTGCCAGTAAGCCTAGCGGGAGTGGGACCCAGTACTTC.